This T cell receptor (beta chain) was identified in a study of T cell responses to AZD1222 COVID-19 vaccine. Study background: The analysis combined second doses at about 4 or about 12 weeks.

Trimming took off 5 bases at V and 8 bases at J, with 9 bases between the two ends. Germline V lookup: CDR1 SGHAT, CDR2 FQNNGV. This CDR3 spans 11 amino acids. General study points: Spike-specific TCR breadth and depth rose after two AZD1222 doses.

Points on this clone: Its specificity is unknown.

Assay: immunoSEQ multiplex PCR; the TCRdb copy retains only in-frame clones and omits some. The data contain 140,000 to 150,000 clones, 80% to 90% of them seen just once; the ten biggest clones take up 7.5% to 8.5%. The sample consisted of peripheral blood, taken on day 0 of AZD1222 vaccination. This sequence was found in an adult in good health. The chain is built from TRBV11-2 and TRBJ1-1; D is perhaps TRBD1 (5 bases). The CDR3 DNA sequence: TGTGCCAGCAGCCCCCGGACAGAAGCTTTCTTT. Encoded protein: CASSPRTEAFF.